The present TCR beta chain was sequenced within a study of blood T cell repertoires in COVID-19. Study overall: Material from acute and convalescent COVID-19 was sourced from the United States, Italy and Spain. The analysed material was cDNA or gDNA that came from T cells, B-cell-depleted T cells, or PBMCs.

The CDR3 is 15 residues long. The germline V gene has CDR1 SQVTM and CDR2 ANQGSEA. In the study's own analysis: Reference gene primers were amplified, and this amplification served to estimate nucleated cell counts. TCRdb's table, derived via immunoSEQ multiplex PCR, lists solely in-frame clones and lacks some. V, J and clone size were drawn from that table, and D and trimming were deduced from the DNA. Found here are 130,000 to 150,000 clones, under 85% of them singletons; the top ten hold approximately 8.6%. This receptor was obtained from a man in his forties or fifties with active or convalescent COVID-19. The rearrangement uses TRBV29-1 and TRBJ2-3; TRBD2 agrees at 8 bases. Sequenced: peripheral blood. The CDR3 sequence is CSHQVREGPGDTQYF. In nucleotides, the CDR3 is TGCAGTCACCAGGTCCGGGAGGGCCCGGGAGATACGCAGTATTTT.